One and the same sample provided the 26 T cell receptor beta chains below, sequenced in a study of blood T cell repertoires in COVID-19 (dated by TCRdb to the early 2020s). Libraries were prepared through the immunoSEQ multiplex PCR assay. This is the immuneACCESS table as TCRdb keeps it, with only in-frame sequences that have V and J called. A part of the clones is gone; compared with another copy, unresolved V genes explain less than half, and the rest is unexplained. The table for this sample lists roughly 670,000 clones; 85% to 90% of them were counted only once. The ten largest clones capture under 0.3% of the sample. The sequenced sample was peripheral blood. The receptors here all came from a woman aged 18-29 years with acute or convalescent COVID-19.

This sequence joins TRBV11-2 and TRBJ2-5, with TRBD2 identical over 10 bases. Germline-derived CDR1 and CDR2 are SGHAT and FQNNGV. The V segment lost 3 bases and the J segment 5 bases; nucleotides outside the gene matches: 6. The CDR3 runs 15 residues. The CDR3 protein is CASSFVTSGEETQYF. CDR3 sequence (DNA): TGTGCCAGCAGCTTTGTTACTAGCGGGGAGGAGACCCAGTACTTC.

The rearrangement links TRBV29-1 to TRBJ1-1, with a tentative D call TRBD1 (5 bases). CDR3 length: 13 residues. Germline CDR1 is SQVTM and CDR2 is ANQGSEA. The V end was cut by 7 bases, the J end by 0 bases, with 12 bases between. The CDR3 nucleotides read TGCAGCGCTGCACAGGCCCTGAACACTGAAGCTTTCTTT. It yields the protein CSAAQALNTEAFF.

As DNA, the CDR3 is TGTGCCAGTAGTATGGGTAGCGGGGAGCCCTACGAGCAGTACTTC. This sequence encodes CASSMGSGEPYEQYF. This sequence joins TRBV19 and TRBJ2-7; 8 bases map to TRBD2. After removal of 3 bases from V and 2 bases from J, the junction contained 6 bases not matched to a gene. The CDR3 is 15 amino acids. Germline assignment: CDR1 LNHDA and CDR2 SQIVND (reference sequence).

The chain joins TRBV11-2 to TRBJ1-2, with unresolved D. Germline CDR1 and CDR2: SGHAT and FQNNGV. V lost 3 bases to trimming and J lost 3 bases, with 8 bases between them. There are 13 residues in the CDR3. The CDR3 protein is CASSFDMDYGYTF. The DNA for the CDR3 is TGTGCCAGCAGCTTCGACATGGACTATGGCTACACCTTC.

The rearrangement joins TRBV6-6 to TRBJ1-1; TRBD1 matches 10 bases. The length of the CDR3 is 16 residues. The V and J ends lost 6 bases and 0 bases, in that order; junction bases with no gene match: 7. CDR1 and CDR2 (germline): MNHNY, SVGAGI (reference sequence). CDR3 in amino acids: CASSGQGGTMNTEAFF. In DNA form, the CDR3 reads TGTGCCAGCAGCGGACAGGGGGGAACCATGAACACTGAAGCTTTCTTT.

This clone appeared a few times. This chain uses TRBV6-5 with TRBJ1-5; TRBD1 matches 8 bases. Germline V gene sequence: CDR1 MNHEY, CDR2 SVGAGI. J lost 2 bases, V lost 5 bases, and 5 bases had no gene match. CDR3 length: 15 residues. The CDR3 loop reads CASSLTGGGNQPQHF. CDR3 nucleotide sequence: TGTGCCAGCAGTCTTACAGGGGGAGGCAATCAGCCCCAGCATTTT.

The genes are TRBV23-1 and TRBJ2-5, with 8 bases lining up with TRBD2. TRBV23-1 is an ORF; its function is uncertain. The CDR3 runs 14 residues. J was trimmed by 1 base and V by 4 bases; bases with no gene match: 2. In nucleotides, the CDR3 is TGCGCCAGCAGTCCCGGGACTAGCCAAGAGACCCAGTACTTC. Its protein product is CASSPGTSQETQYF.

V is TRBV25-1 and J is TRBJ2-7, with 9 bases that match TRBD1. This CDR3 is built from 16 residues. CDR1 MGHDK and CDR2 SYGVNS come from the germline V gene. V shed 2 bases and J 3 bases; nucleotides not matched to a gene: 8. The CDR3 loop reads CASSERIDRGYYEQYF. As DNA, the CDR3 is TGTGCCAGCAGTGAACGCATAGACAGGGGGTACTACGAGCAGTACTTC.

V is TRBV27 and J is TRBJ1-5; 11 bases are shared with TRBD1. Trimming removed 6 bases from V and 4 bases from J; junction bases left unmatched: 11. The germline CDR1 and CDR2 sequences are MNHEY and SMNVEV (reference sequence). The CDR3 is 17 amino acids. The CDR3 DNA reads TGTGCCAGCAGACAGGACAGGGGGCGCGGGGGTAATCAGCCCCAGCATTTT. Its translation: CASRQDRGRGGNQPQHF.

This clone was recorded once. V and J are TRBV4-2 and TRBJ1-2; 7 nucleotides line up with TRBD1. The CDR3 spans 18 residues. V gave up 1 base and J gave up 3 bases; unmatched junction bases: 14. Per the germline V gene, CDR1 is LGHNA and CDR2 is YNFKEQ. Here the CDR3 reads CASSQVGAASGTDYGYTF. As DNA, the CDR3 is TGTGCCAGCAGCCAAGTGGGGGCCGCTTCCGGGACAGACTATGGCTACACCTTC.

The chain employs TRBV10-3 and TRBJ1-1; D call uncertain. Germline V lookup: CDR1 ENHRY, CDR2 SYGVKD. This CDR3 spans 10 amino acids. Trimming cost V 6 bases and J 7 bases, with 6 bases left between them. The chain's CDR3 is CAIRALEAFF. The CDR3 DNA reads as TGTGCCATCAGAGCCCTTGAAGCTTTCTTT.

The chain couples TRBV2 to TRBJ2-5, with a weak D call TRBD1 (7 bases). CDR3 length equals 12 residues. V lost 5 bases and J 5 bases, leaving 9 bases between the germline ends. Germline CDR1 reads SNHLY; CDR2 reads FYNNEI. This chain's CDR3 is CASSPGGETQYF. DNA of the CDR3: TGTGCCAGCAGTCCAGGGGGGGAGACCCAGTACTTC. Filled out from reference TRBV2 and TRBJ2-5, the complete variable domain reads EPEVTQTPSHQVTQMGQEVILRCVPISNHLYFYWYRQILGQKVEFLVSFYNNEISEKSEIFDDQFSVERPDGSNFTLKIRSTKLEDSAMYFCASSPGGETQYFGPGTRLLVL.

V is TRBV24-1 and J is TRBJ2-1, with D tentatively TRBD2 (5 bases). The CDR3 has 14 residues. Germline V CDR1 and CDR2: KGHDR, SFDVKD. V was cut by 3 bases and J by 4 bases, with 9 bases left in between. In DNA form, the CDR3 reads TGTGCCACCAGTGATGCGGGTAGATACAATGAGCAGTTCTTC. As protein: CATSDAGRYNEQFF.

This clone was picked up a small number of times. The J gene is TRBJ2-2, the V gene TRBV4-1; the D gene is possibly TRBD1 (6 bases). Germline V gene lookup returns CDR1 MGHRA and CDR2 YSYEKL. Deletions cut 3 bases from V and 5 bases from J, with 16 bases between. The CDR3 loop spans 16 amino acids. The CDR3: CASSHLGTPRTGELFF. The CDR3 DNA is TGCGCCAGCAGCCACTTAGGGACACCTAGAACCGGGGAGCTGTTTTTT.

As DNA, the CDR3 is TGTGCCAGCAGGCCGACAGGGGGGGCCGGGGAGCTGTTTTTT. Amino acid sequence: CASRPTGGAGELFF. J is TRBJ2-2 and V is TRBV3-1 (or the pseudogene TRBV3-2); TRBD1 aligns across 9 bases. CDR3 size: 14 residues. Per germline, CDR1 LGHDT and CDR2 YNNKEL (reference sequence). The V segment lost 6 bases and the J segment 6 bases; nucleotides outside the gene matches: 5.

The chain carries TRBV13 and TRBJ1-3, with 7 nucleotides matching TRBD1. J gave up 7 bases and V 2 bases, and 14 bases lay outside the gene matches. Germline CDR1 PRHDT, CDR2 FYEKMQ (reference sequence). CDR3 length: 17 residues. The CDR3 nucleotides read TGTGCCAGCAGCTTAACTCGTGACAGGGATCTGTCGAACACCATATATTTT. As protein: CASSLTRDRDLSNTIYF.

The rearrangement joins TRBV10-3 to TRBJ2-3; weak D call: TRBD2 (6 bases). The germline V gene has CDR1 ENHRY and CDR2 SYGVKD. CDR3 length: 18 residues. Trimming cost V 0 bases and J 0 bases, with 16 bases left between them. The CDR3 sequence is CAISESGVAGKSTDTQYF. DNA for the CDR3: TGTGCCATCAGTGAGTCAGGAGTGGCGGGGAAGAGCACAGATACGCAGTATTTT.

This rearrangement joins TRBV9 to TRBJ2-7; D may be TRBD1 (8 bases). Between the trimmed V and J ends, which lost 4 bases and 6 bases, there was a span of 14 bases. The CDR3 has 13 residues. The V gene's germline CDR1 is SGDLS and CDR2 YYNGEE. CDR3 nucleotide sequence: TGTGCCAGCAGCACAGGGGGGGGGCGCGAGCAGTACTTC. Protein sequence: CASSTGGGREQYF. The entire variable domain, with the rest obtained from reference TRBV9 and TRBJ2-7, is as follows: DSGVTQTPKHLITATGQRVTLRCSPRSGDLSVYWYQQSLDQGLQFLIQYYNGEERAKGNILERFSAQQFPDLHSELNLSSLELGDSALYFCASSTGGGREQYFGPGTRLTVT.

J is TRBJ1-5 and V is TRBV5-1; D gene unclear. Germline assignment: CDR1 SGHRS and CDR2 YFSETQ. CDR3 size: 14 residues. The V and J ends lost 0 bases and 3 bases respectively, with 7 bases between them. CDR3 nucleotides: TGCGCCAGCAGCTTGGATAGTATCAATCAGCCCCAGCATTTT. This gives the protein CASSLDSINQPQHF.

V usage is TRBV27 and J usage is TRBJ1-5; D remains ambiguous. The CDR3 has 12 amino acids. The germline CDR1 and CDR2 sequences are MNHEY and SMNVEV (reference sequence). Trimming took 6 bases from V and 6 from J, leaving 9 bases between them. CDR3 bases: TGTGCCAGCAGCTCCCTCGGTCAGCCCCAGCATTTT. Protein product: CASSSLGQPQHF.

This chain connects TRBV11-3 to TRBJ2-2, with 9 positions matching TRBD1. CDR1 and CDR2 (germline): SGHNT, YENEEA. CDR3 size: 16 residues. Trimming cost V 5 bases and J 1 base; bases outside gene matches: 5. The CDR3 reads CASSLGTGWNTGELFF. The CDR3 nucleotides are TGTGCCAGCAGCCTAGGGACAGGGTGGAACACCGGGGAGCTGTTTTTT.

The chain carries TRBV5-1 and TRBJ2-7; D unclear. CDR1 is SGHRS, CDR2 YFSETQ, per germline. Trimming left V 2 bases short and J 0 bases short, with 9 bases between. The CDR3 runs 14 residues. CDR3 protein: CASSLGDISYEQYF. CDR3 sequence (DNA): TGCGCCAGCAGCTTAGGTGACATCTCCTACGAGCAGTACTTC. Together with reference TRBV5-1 and TRBJ2-7, the CDR3 gives the full variable domain: KAGVTQTPRYLIKTRGQQVTLSCSPISGHRSVSWYQQTPGQGLQFLFEYFSETQRNKGNFPGRFSGRQFSNSRSEMNVSTLELGDSALYLCASSLGDISYEQYFGPGTRLTVT.

As DNA, the CDR3 is TGTGCCAGCAGTTACCCCCCCCGGAACACTGAAGCTTTCTTT. Its protein product is CASSYPPRNTEAFF. The genes are TRBV6-2 or TRBV6-3 and TRBJ1-1; no firm D call. Trimming pared 2 bases from V and 1 base from J, leaving 8 bases between. In germline, CDR1 is MNHEY, CDR2 SVGEGT. This CDR3 contains 14 residues.

The chain recombines TRBV30 with TRBJ2-2; 11 bases map to TRBD2. V was pared by 2 bases and J by 6 bases, with 2 bases of the junction left unmatched. Germline V gene data show CDR1 as GTSNPN and CDR2 as SVGIG (reference sequence). The CDR3 sequence is 14 residues long. The CDR3 DNA is TGTGCCTGGAGTTTAGCGGGGGGGCCCGGGGAGCTGTTTTTT. Translated, it gives CAWSLAGGPGELFF.

This chain links TRBV6-5 with TRBJ2-2, with 8 bases identical to TRBD2. CDR1 MNHEY and CDR2 SVGAGI come from the germline V gene. Trimming removed 2 bases from V and 5 bases from J; junction bases left unmatched: 7. CDR3 size: 16 residues. Written as DNA, the CDR3 is TGTGCCAGCAGTTACGCGACGGGGGGGCGAACCGGGGAGCTGTTTTTT. Residues: CASSYATGGRTGELFF.

The V and J genes are TRBV19 and TRBJ1-5; 9 nucleotides agree with TRBD1. The CDR3 has 15 amino acids. Germline V CDR1 and CDR2: LNHDA, SQIVND (reference sequence). The J segment lost 4 bases and the V segment lost 6 bases, leaving 7 bases of the junction unmatched. The CDR3 nucleotides are TGTGCCAGTAGGGATGGACAGGGGTGGAATCAGCCCCAGCATTTT. This sequence encodes CASRDGQGWNQPQHF.